This note documents a single T cell receptor beta chain sequence. Its antigen is unknown. The data are from a study of cytomegalovirus exposure and HLA in healthy donors. CDR1 and CDR2 from the germline V gene are SGHRS and YFSETQ. The J segment lost 4 bases and the V segment lost 5 bases, leaving 9 bases of the junction unmatched. The CDR3 loop spans 15 amino acids. 60 Vbeta and 13 Jbeta primers were used in PCR. Repertoires were generated with immunoSEQ multiplex PCR, while TCRdb's copy carries only in-frame clones and drops some. The data hold 80,000 to 100,000 clones, with 60% to 75% observed a single time. Study-wide points: In a later analysis, HLA-associated beta chains showed higher expansion and lower generation probabilities than comparable chains.

The sequence was collected from a female donor in good health and CMV-seronegative. Material: PBMCs. The chain joins TRBV5-1 to TRBJ2-1, with 7 bases lining up with TRBD2. This chain's CDR3 is CASRGDGRSYNEQFF. Written as DNA, the CDR3 is TGCGCCAGCAGGGGGGACGGGAGGTCTTACAATGAGCAGTTCTTC. The full variable domain, rest sourced from reference TRBV5-1 and TRBJ2-1, is KAGVTQTPRYLIKTRGQQVTLSCSPISGHRSVSWYQQTPGQGLQFLFEYFSETQRNKGNFPGRFSGRQFSNSRSEMNVSTLELGDSALYLCASRGDGRSYNEQFFGPGTRLTVL.